Shown below are 23 T cell receptor beta chains from a single sample sequenced in a study of blood T cell repertoires in COVID-19. TCRdb's table, derived via immunoSEQ multiplex PCR, lists solely in-frame clones and lacks some. The data hold fewer than 150,000 clones, with 55% to 75% observed a single time. The sample taken for sequencing was peripheral blood. The receptors shown here come from a human donor with acute or convalescent COVID-19. The donor label of this sample is uncertain.

This chain's CDR3 is CASSRIQGEPQHF. The CDR3, as DNA: TGCGCCAGCAGCCGTATTCAGGGCGAGCCCCAGCATTTT. The V call is TRBV4-1, the J call TRBJ1-5; a possible D gene is TRBD1 (5 bases). There are 13 residues in the CDR3. Trimming left V 4 bases short and J 8 bases short, with 12 bases between. Germline V gene data show CDR1 as MGHRA and CDR2 as YSYEKL.

The rearrangement uses TRBV5-1 and TRBJ2-5; D ambiguous. This CDR3 is 15 amino acids long. Trimming took off 4 bases at V and 1 base at J, with 14 bases between the two ends. Germline CDR1 SGHRS, CDR2 YFSETQ. The CDR3 sequence is CASSLPEVAQETQYF. The CDR3 nucleotides read TGCGCCAGCAGCCTTCCAGAGGTCGCCCAAGAGACCCAGTACTTC.

This clone was counted once. This chain joins TRBV5-1 and TRBJ1-1; 10 bases agree with TRBD1. V trimming: 3 bases; J trimming: 6 bases; junction bases outside the gene matches: 5. The CDR3 has 14 residues. Germline CDR1 reads SGHRS; CDR2 reads YFSETQ. DNA of the CDR3: TGCGCCAGCAGCTGGACAGGGGGTTTCTCTGAAGCTTTCTTT. This translates into CASSWTGGFSEAFF.

V gene TRBV5-1 combines with J gene TRBJ1-1, with a tentative D call TRBD1 (5 bases). From germline, CDR1 is SGHRS and CDR2 YFSETQ. The CDR3 has 14 residues. V was shortened by 7 bases and J by 5 bases, with 18 bases between the two germline ends. The CDR3 protein is CASFETGVRTEAFF. The CDR3 DNA is TGCGCCAGCTTCGAAACGGGGGTGAGGACTGAAGCTTTCTTT.

This clone occurred a few times. The chain has TRBV5-4 and TRBJ1-6, with TRBD1 as a possible D gene (6 bases). Looked up from germline, CDR1 is SGHNT and CDR2 is YYREEE (reference sequence). The V end lost 0 bases, the J end lost 9 bases, and 16 bases lay between the germline ends. This CDR3 contains 16 residues. DNA of the CDR3: TGTGCCAGCAGCTTGGGGGGACACTTACTGTCTTCACCCCTCCACTTT. Its protein is CASSLGGHLLSSPLHF.

This clone was seen only once. This sequence joins TRBV2 and TRBJ1-2; TRBD1 agrees at 11 bases. CDR1 and CDR2 (germline): SNHLY, FYNNEI. The CDR3 spans 14 residues. Losses at the gene ends were 6 bases for V and 5 bases for J; bases not matched to a gene: 5. The CDR3 loop reads CASRGDRGLYGYTF. In DNA form, the CDR3 reads TGTGCCAGCAGAGGGGACAGGGGGTTGTATGGCTACACCTTC. Using reference TRBV2 and TRBJ1-2 for the parts outside the CDR3, the full variable domain is EPEVTQTPSHQVTQMGQEVILRCVPISNHLYFYWYRQILGQKVEFLVSFYNNEISEKSEIFDDQFSVERPDGSNFTLKIRSTKLEDSAMYFCASRGDRGLYGYTFGSGTRLTVV.

The genes are TRBV28 and TRBJ2-3, with 12 bases matching TRBD2. In germline, CDR1 is MDHEN, CDR2 SYDVKM. The CDR3 sequence is 14 residues long. V was clipped by 11 bases and J by 6 bases; unmatched bases: 9. CDR3 amino acids: CAAASGGGQDTQYF. Written as DNA, the CDR3 is TGTGCCGCTGCTAGCGGGGGGGGCCAGGATACGCAGTATTTT.

The V call is TRBV2, the J call TRBJ1-2; the match to TRBD1 covers 10 bases. The CDR3 has 15 residues. J gave up 3 bases and V 6 bases, and 7 bases lay outside the gene matches. Germline values: CDR1 SNHLY, CDR2 FYNNEI. CDR3 coding DNA: TGTGCCAGCAGCGGCCGGGACAGGGGTGACTATGGCTACACCTTC. Translation: CASSGRDRGDYGYTF.

V usage is TRBV6-2 or TRBV6-3 and J usage is TRBJ1-6; D not certain. V was clipped by 5 bases and J by 9 bases, with 8 bases between them. The germline V gene encodes CDR1 MNHEY and CDR2 SVGEGT. There are 12 residues in the CDR3. This chain's CDR3 is CASSLPPSPLHF. The DNA for the CDR3 is TGTGCCAGCAGTCTACCCCCTTCACCCCTCCACTTT.

The rearrangement joins TRBV6-5 to TRBJ2-7; D is possibly TRBD1 (6 bases). The CDR3 loop spans 13 amino acids. Germline V gives CDR1 MNHEY, CDR2 SVGAGI. Trimming pared 5 bases from V and 2 bases from J, leaving 10 bases between. The CDR3 loop reads CASSRTATYEQYF. The CDR3 DNA reads TGTGCCAGCAGTCGGACAGCTACCTACGAGCAGTACTTC.

This clone was seen a few times. The rearrangement joins TRBV2 to TRBJ2-3, with 8 bases lining up with TRBD1. Trimming removed 10 bases from V and 3 bases from J; junction bases left unmatched: 6. CDR1 and CDR2 (germline): SNHLY, FYNNEI. The CDR3 totals 13 residues. The CDR3 protein is CAMRQGQTDTQYF. For the CDR3, the DNA is TGTGCCATGCGACAGGGGCAAACAGATACGCAGTATTTT.

V and J are TRBV2 and TRBJ2-4; 8 bases fit TRBD2. In germline, CDR1 is SNHLY, CDR2 FYNNEI. Trimming at V came to 6 bases and at J to 9 bases, leaving 10 bases not matched to a gene. CDR3 size: 14 residues. The DNA for the CDR3 is TGTGCCAGCAGGGGACTAGGAGCGTCGGTCATTCAGTACTTC. Translation: CASRGLGASVIQYF. Full variable domain (outside the CDR3, taken from reference TRBV2 and TRBJ2-4): EPEVTQTPSHQVTQMGQEVILRCVPISNHLYFYWYRQILGQKVEFLVSFYNNEISEKSEIFDDQFSVERPDGSNFTLKIRSTKLEDSAMYFCASRGLGASVIQYFGAGTRLSVL.

The chain combines TRBV28 with TRBJ2-1; 8 bases match TRBD1. Looked up from germline, CDR1 is MDHEN and CDR2 is SYDVKM. This CDR3 is built from 17 residues. V gave up 2 bases and J gave up 9 bases; unmatched junction bases: 15. CDR3 protein: CASSLIFLGRGLSEQFF. CDR3 in DNA: TGTGCCAGCAGTTTAATTTTTTTAGGCAGGGGGCTGAGTGAGCAGTTCTTC.

This clone has only a few counts. The V gene is TRBV19, the J gene TRBJ2-6; TRBD2 might be the D (5 bases). The V gene lost 10 bases and the J gene lost 0 bases, with 13 bases spanning the gap. The V gene's germline CDR1 is LNHDA and CDR2 SQIVND (reference sequence). The CDR3 length is 15 residues. CDR3 residues: CATAFGDSGANVLTF. The DNA for the CDR3 is TGTGCCACCGCTTTCGGGGACTCTGGGGCCAACGTCCTGACTTTC.

The chain is built from TRBV5-4 and TRBJ2-7, with D perhaps matching TRBD2 (6 bases). Germline V gene lookup returns CDR1 SGHNT and CDR2 YYREEE (reference sequence). This CDR3 has 15 residues. V was clipped by 0 bases and J by 2 bases, with 12 bases between them. The CDR3 loop is CASSLATGGTYEQYV. The CDR3 DNA reads TGTGCCAGCAGCTTGGCCACCGGGGGTACCTACGAGCAGTACGTC.

The chain employs TRBV7-8 and TRBJ2-1; possibly TRBD1 for D (8 bases). The length of the CDR3 is 16 residues. V was trimmed by 5 bases and J by 3 bases, leaving 17 bases between them. In germline, CDR1 is SGHVS, CDR2 FQNEAQ. The CDR3 sequence: CASSPRHRGGYNEQFF. The CDR3 nucleotides read TGTGCCAGCAGCCCCCGGCACAGGGGGGGCTACAATGAGCAGTTCTTC.

The chain links TRBV5-5 to TRBJ1-2, with TRBD1 matching 9 bases. CDR1 and CDR2 from the germline V gene are SGHKS and YYEKEE (reference sequence). This CDR3 contains 15 residues. V was clipped by 5 bases and J by 1 base; unmatched bases: 6. The CDR3 sequence: CASSPGTGLNYGYTF. The CDR3 DNA reads as TGTGCCAGCAGTCCCGGGACAGGGCTTAACTATGGCTACACCTTC.

The chain links TRBV5-4 to TRBJ1-1, with TRBD1 matching over 9 bases. Germline CDR1 is SGHNT and CDR2 is YYREEE (reference sequence). V shed 4 bases, J shed 1 base, and the junction held 8 bases outside the gene matches. The CDR3 extends over 16 amino acids. CDR3 sequence reads: CASSPGTGRGNTEAFF. The CDR3 bases are TGTGCCAGCAGCCCGGGGACAGGGAGGGGGAACACTGAAGCTTTCTTT.

This clone was seen just once. V and J are TRBV6-5 and TRBJ2-4, with 9 bases identical to TRBD1. Germline V gene lookup returns CDR1 MNHEY and CDR2 SVGAGI. This CDR3 has 15 amino acids. Unmatched junction bases numbered 4, after V lost 5 bases and J lost 2 bases. CDR3 sequence reads: CASSMTGGSKNIQYF. CDR3 nucleotide sequence: TGTGCCAGCAGTATGACAGGGGGTTCCAAAAACATTCAGTACTTC.

The chain is built from TRBV7-8 and TRBJ2-7; possible D gene TRBD1, 6 bases. Trimming took 4 bases from V and 4 from J, leaving 11 bases between them. Germline V gene sequence: CDR1 SGHVS, CDR2 FQNEAQ. The CDR3 spans 13 residues. CDR3 amino acids: CASSYGTHYEQYV. The CDR3 nucleotides are TGTGCCAGCAGCTACGGGACACATTACGAGCAGTACGTC.

This clone has only one observation. The chain has TRBV7-2 and TRBJ1-1; D perhaps matches TRBD1 (6 bases). Trimming shortened V by 3 bases and J by 5 bases, and 19 bases separated the two germline ends. CDR1 and CDR2 (germline): SGHTA, FQGNSA. The CDR3 is made up of 16 amino acids. The DNA for the CDR3 is TGTGCCAGCAGCTTTTACGGACAGTTGGCAGGGACTGAAGCTTTCTTT. Amino acid sequence: CASSFYGQLAGTEAFF.

V gene TRBV14 combines with J gene TRBJ1-2, with D maybe TRBD1 (6 bases). The V end was cut by 1 base, the J end by 7 bases, with 19 bases between. The CDR3 is 16 amino acids. The V gene's germline CDR1 is SGHDN and CDR2 FVKESK. In DNA, the CDR3 is TGTGCCAGCAGCCAAGTAGGGGGATCCCCTTCGGGTGGCTACACCTTC. Translation gives CASSQVGGSPSGGYTF.

CDR3: CASSVTGETGYTF. Written as DNA, the CDR3 is TGTGCCAGCAGTGTCACAGGGGAAACGGGCTACACCTTC. V gene TRBV2 combines with J gene TRBJ1-2; 7 bases match TRBD1. Germline trimming cut 4 bases from V and 8 bases from J; bases unmatched to any gene: 7. CDR3 length equals 13 residues. Germline CDR1 and CDR2: SNHLY and FYNNEI.